The rows below give T cell receptor beta chains drawn from one sample of a study of OX40 agonist ivuxolimab in advanced cancers. Data came from immunoSEQ multiplex PCR; TCRdb stores just in-frame clones and leaves some out. The sample lists about 80,000 clones; 92% were seen once. Material: CD4+ or CD8+ T cells sorted from blood, obtained in a trial of the OX40 agonist ivuxolimab. Receptors originate from an adult with an advanced solid tumor such as melanoma, head and neck, liver or kidney cancer. Each CDR3 is given with its conserved first and last residue. Each record gives: V gene, J gene, CDR3 protein.

>TRBV13|TRBJ2-3
CASSLGTSGGAEDTQYF
>TRBV11-2|TRBJ2-5
CASSLGTGRETQYF
>TRBV11-2|TRBJ2-1
CASSPTSGGANNEQFF
>TRBV6-5|TRBJ2-5
CASSYSQGRTETQYF
>TRBV5-1|TRBJ2-7
CASSLEAGPSYEQYF
>TRBV6-6|TRBJ1-4
CASSSPRGVDEKLFF
>TRBV5-6|TRBJ1-2
CASSLRVGGTYGYTF
>TRBV2|TRBJ2-4
CASSEKLAGGLAKNIQYF
>TRBV9|TRBJ2-5
CASTADYYTETQYF
>TRBV7-9|TRBJ1-1
CASSLGSQEAFF
>TRBV11-2|TRBJ1-5
CASSLGETGYSNQPQHF
>TRBV9|TRBJ1-5
CASSVGGWNQPQHF
>TRBV9|TRBJ2-2
CASSVPLAGGENTGELFF
>TRBV28|TRBJ1-1
CASRYGHRENTEAFF
>TRBV19|TRBJ2-7
CASSILPGLVSEQYF
>TRBV30|TRBJ2-1
CAWSSGTSDPNEQFF
>TRBV9|TRBJ1-6
CASSPPGGYNSPLHF
>TRBV5-6|TRBJ1-1
CASSQGGTEAFF
>TRBV5-6|TRBJ1-2
CASSWADAGMHGYTF
>TRBV9|TRBJ2-1
CASSVGSGAYNEQFF
>TRBV28|TRBJ2-1
CASSFSEQFF
>TRBV12-5|TRBJ1-6
CASALRDPGAPLHF
>TRBV19|TRBJ2-1
CASSIDTSGGYNEQFF
>TRBV7-9|TRBJ1-1
CASSFEAFF
>TRBV11-3|TRBJ2-3
CASSPRDTQYF
>TRBV4-1|TRBJ2-7
CASSQENRAYEQYF
>TRBV5-4|TRBJ2-5
CASSFIPPTSVVWETQYF
>TRBV30|TRBJ2-1
CALGERSSYNEQFF
>TRBV9|TRBJ1-1
CASSPSGSGYTEAFF
>TRBV2|TRBJ1-1
CAGRTGTSSTEAFF
>TRBV7-8|TRBJ1-3
CASSLWGSPSGNTIYF
>TRBV5-8|TRBJ1-5
CASSLGQPQHF
>TRBV10-3|TRBJ2-1
CAIRGTSGGQSYNEQFF
>TRBV7-3|TRBJ2-1
CASSLIRRTYNEQFF
>TRBV5-6|TRBJ2-3
CASSLGRGGNTDTQYF
>TRBV5-1|TRBJ1-1
CASGGLNTEAFF
>TRBV7-3|TRBJ2-3
CASSLAGGSTDTQYF
>TRBV6-4|TRBJ2-2
CASSDGDTGELFF
>TRBV7-9|TRBJ1-5
CASSLAHRGMDQPQHF
>TRBV6-5|TRBJ1-1
CASSPGQGWTEAFF
>TRBV5-6|TRBJ1-2
CASSLAGGGYTF
>TRBV5-6|TRBJ2-5
CASSWETGEETQYF
>TRBV27|TRBJ2-7
CASSLSLGMWYEQYF
>TRBV9|TRBJ2-3
CASSVDSGVYSDTQYF
>TRBV12-5|TRBJ2-7
CASGSPLLLEQYF
>TRBV11-3|TRBJ2-1
CASSLDPRQGWNEQFF
>TRBV28|TRBJ1-2
CASSLDGTGILDGYTF
>TRBV7-9|TRBJ2-7
CASSTPGNEQYF